The rows below give T cell receptor beta chains drawn from one sample of a study of CD8 T cells in Susac syndrome. TCRdb re-analysed the immunoSEQ multiplex PCR reads in MiXCR, keeping a single row per CDR3 protein. The sample includes around 280,000 distinct CDR3 sequences, around 84% of them seen just once. Sequenced: CD8+ T cells from PBMCs. Receptors originate from a human donor with multiple sclerosis. Each CDR3 is given with its conserved first and last residue. A D gene is named only where the DNA matches it firmly. Clone sizes are given selectively: once, few, many, or a class where the clone is expanded.

size: once
D: TRBD2
V: TRBV15
J: TRBJ2-1
DNA: TGTGCCACCAGCAGAGACTGGCGGGAGGGGTACAATGAGCAGTTCTTC
CDR3: CATSRDWREGYNEQFF

size: NA
D: NA
V: TRBV2
J: TRBJ1-2
DNA: TGTGCCAGCAGTGATTCAGCCGATGGGTATGGCTACACCTTC
CDR3: CASSDSADGYGYTF

size: NA
D: TRBD1
V: TRBV27
J: TRBJ1-1
DNA: TGTGCCAGCAGTTTCTTGGGGACAGCGAACACTGAAGCTTTCTTT
CDR3: CASSFLGTANTEAFF

size: once
D: TRBD2
V: TRBV25-1
J: TRBJ2-1
DNA: TGTGCCAGCAGTGCCGGGACTAGCGGGCGTGAGCAGTTCTTC
CDR3: CASSAGTSGREQFF

size: NA
D: NA
V: TRBV5-6
J: TRBJ2-2
DNA: TGTGCCAGCAGCAGCTCTGACCGTGGGACGGTTTTCACCGGGGAGCTGTTTTTT
CDR3: CASSSSDRGTVFTGELFF

size: NA
D: TRBD2
V: TRBV27
J: TRBJ2-1
DNA: TGTGCCAGCAGTTTAGGAGCGGGAGTGTCCTACAATGAGCAGTTCTTC
CDR3: CASSLGAGVSYNEQFF

size: NA
D: NA
V: TRBV27
J: TRBJ2-5
DNA: TGTGCCAGCAGTTTATCCCGGCCTCAAGAGACCCAGTACTTC
CDR3: CASSLSRPQETQYF

size: NA
D: TRBD2
V: TRBV27
J: TRBJ2-2
DNA: TGTGCCAGCAGTTTATCTGCGGGGGGGGCCGGGGAGCTGTTTTTT
CDR3: CASSLSAGGAGELFF

size: NA
D: NA
V: TRBV9
J: TRBJ2-3
DNA: TGTGCCAGCAGCGTAGCGTCTGACGGTCAACGAGCGACGGATACGCAGTATTTT
CDR3: CASSVASDGQRATDTQYF

size: once
D: NA
V: TRBV12-3/TRBV12-4
J: TRBJ2-5
DNA: TGTGCCAGCAGTTTTGACAGACAAGAGACCCAGTACTTC
CDR3: CASSFDRQETQYF

size: NA
D: TRBD1
V: TRBV27
J: TRBJ2-1
DNA: TGTGCCAGCGGGACAGGGTGGAATGAGCAGTTCTTC
CDR3: CASGTGWNEQFF

size: NA
D: NA
V: TRBV5-6
J: TRBJ2-1
DNA: TGTGCCAGCAGCTTGCTGGCCCTCCGAGTAGAGCAGTTCTTC
CDR3: CASSLLALRVEQFF

size: NA
D: NA
V: TRBV3-1
J: TRBJ1-5
DNA: TGTGCCAGCAGCCAAGGGACCGCCAGTCATGGGCCCCAGCATTTT
CDR3: CASSQGTASHGPQHF

size: NA
D: TRBD2
V: TRBV10-3
J: TRBJ2-7
DNA: TGTGCCATCAGTGCCGAGGTAGCGGGGGGGCACGAGCAGTACTTC
CDR3: CAISAEVAGGHEQYF

size: NA
D: NA
V: TRBV12-2
J: TRBJ1-5
DNA: TGTGCAAGTCGCTTAGGCCCCTGTAAAGGAGATCAGCCCCAGCATTTT
CDR3: CASRLGPCKGDQPQHF

size: NA
D: TRBD1
V: TRBV7-9
J: TRBJ2-7
DNA: TGTGCCAGCAGCGGATCGGACAGGGGAGTTTACGAGCAGTACTTC
CDR3: CASSGSDRGVYEQYF

size: NA
D: TRBD1
V: TRBV5-1
J: TRBJ2-7
DNA: TGCGCCAGCAGCTCGTCCGGGACAGCCCCCTACGAGCAGTACTTC
CDR3: CASSSSGTAPYEQYF

size: NA
D: NA
V: TRBV7-9
J: TRBJ2-5
DNA: TGTGCCAGCGGAATACCCAGGGTAGGGGACCCGTACCAAGAGACCCAGTACTTC
CDR3: CASGIPRVGDPYQETQYF

size: once
D: NA
V: TRBV5-1
J: TRBJ2-1
DNA: TGCGCCAGCAGCACCCCCCACGGGCAGGACACCAATGAGCAGTTCTTC
CDR3: CASSTPHGQDTNEQFF

size: once
D: NA
V: TRBV13
J: TRBJ2-1
DNA: TGTGCCAGCAGCCCAGGAGGGGGGGGTGAGCAGTTCTTC
CDR3: CASSPGGGGEQFF

size: NA
D: NA
V: TRBV4-1
J: TRBJ2-3
DNA: TGCGCCAGCAGCCAAGGGGTGTTCGATACGCAGTATTTT
CDR3: CASSQGVFDTQYF

size: NA
D: NA
V: TRBV28
J: TRBJ2-4
DNA: TGTGCCAGCAGTTCCCCGACAGAAGCTAGCAAAAACATTCAGTACTTC
CDR3: CASSSPTEASKNIQYF

size: NA
D: TRBD2
V: TRBV14
J: TRBJ2-1
DNA: TGTGCCAGCAGCCAAGCCATAGCGGGAGCTCTCAATGAGCAGTTCTTC
CDR3: CASSQAIAGALNEQFF

size: NA
D: NA
V: TRBV7-9
J: TRBJ1-5
DNA: TGTGCCAGCAGCCACCTCGGGGGCAGGAATCAGCCCCAGCATTTT
CDR3: CASSHLGGRNQPQHF

size: NA
D: NA
V: TRBV13
J: TRBJ2-2
DNA: TGTGCCAGCAGCTTTAACTTGAAGGCCGGGGAGCTGTTTTTT
CDR3: CASSFNLKAGELFF

size: once
D: NA
V: TRBV12-3/TRBV12-4
J: TRBJ2-3
DNA: TGTGCCAGCAGTTATCTTCAGAGGATCACAGATACGCAGTATTTT
CDR3: CASSYLQRITDTQYF

size: NA
D: TRBD2
V: TRBV7-9
J: TRBJ2-7
DNA: TGTGCCAGCAGCCCTTGGGACTACCACTACGAGCAGTACTTC
CDR3: CASSPWDYHYEQYF

size: NA
D: NA
V: TRBV14
J: TRBJ2-7
DNA: TGTGCCAGCAGCCAAGGACGGACTGCACTTGTCTCCTACGAGCAGTACTTC
CDR3: CASSQGRTALVSYEQYF

size: NA
D: NA
V: TRBV20-1
J: TRBJ1-1
DNA: TGCAGTGCTAGAATCGGTTCGTGGAACACTGAAGCTTTCTTT
CDR3: CSARIGSWNTEAFF

size: NA
D: NA
V: TRBV3-1
J: TRBJ1-5
DNA: TGTGCCAGCAGCCAGAGAACGGGAGGCAATCAGCCCCAGCATTTT
CDR3: CASSQRTGGNQPQHF

size: NA
D: NA
V: TRBV6-5
J: TRBJ1-5
DNA: TGTGCCAGCAGTACTACCTTCGGACAAGTACCATATCAGCCCCAGCATTTT
CDR3: CASSTTFGQVPYQPQHF

size: NA
D: NA
V: TRBV2
J: TRBJ2-1
DNA: TGTGCCAGCAGTGAAGCGGTCAATCGGGGGCAGTTCTTC
CDR3: CASSEAVNRGQFF

size: NA
D: NA
V: TRBV29-1
J: TRBJ2-7
DNA: TGCAGCGTTGATGACACCGAGGGCGAGCAGTACTTC
CDR3: CSVDDTEGEQYF

size: once
D: NA
V: TRBV27
J: TRBJ2-1
DNA: TGTGCCAGCAGTTGGGGGAGCTCCTACAATGAGCAGTTCTTC
CDR3: CASSWGSSYNEQFF

size: NA
D: NA
V: TRBV2
J: TRBJ1-2
DNA: TGTGCCAGCAGGGGGACGAGCTATGGCTACACCTTC
CDR3: CASRGTSYGYTF

size: NA
D: NA
V: TRBV7-9
J: TRBJ2-7
DNA: TGTGCCAGCAGCTTAGAGGTCGGGGGAGATTCCTACGAGCAGTACTTC
CDR3: CASSLEVGGDSYEQYF

size: few
D: NA
V: TRBV11-3
J: TRBJ2-7
DNA: TGTGCCAGCAGCTTAAGCAGGGCCTACGAGCAGTACTTC
CDR3: CASSLSRAYEQYF

size: NA
D: NA
V: TRBV6-5
J: TRBJ2-3
DNA: TGTGCCAGCACCAGTTCCGATACGCAGTATTTT
CDR3: CASTSSDTQYF

size: NA
D: NA
V: TRBV28
J: TRBJ1-4
DNA: TGTGCCAGCAGTTTATCAGTATTCTCCAGGACCCAGACTTATGAAAAACTGTTTTTT
CDR3: CASSLSVFSRTQTYEKLFF

size: once
D: NA
V: TRBV6-2/TRBV6-3
J: TRBJ2-1
DNA: TGTGCCAGCAGTTCTCTTGAGCAGCGTTACAATGAGCAGTTCTTC
CDR3: CASSSLEQRYNEQFF

size: NA
D: TRBD1
V: TRBV5-1
J: TRBJ2-7
DNA: TGCGCCAGCAGGACCGGGACAGGGGCATTCAGGTACGAGCAGTACTTC
CDR3: CASRTGTGAFRYEQYF

size: NA
D: TRBD1
V: TRBV27
J: TRBJ1-2
DNA: TGTGCCAGCAGTTCGACCCGGACAGGGCTTAGTAACTATGGCTACACCTTC
CDR3: CASSSTRTGLSNYGYTF

size: NA
D: NA
V: TRBV4-1
J: TRBJ1-2
DNA: TGCGCCAGCAGCCAAGAAGGAGTGTTCGGGGGCTATAGTGGCTACACCTTC
CDR3: CASSQEGVFGGYSGYTF

size: NA
D: NA
V: TRBV10-3
J: TRBJ2-5
DNA: TGTGCCATCAGTGAAAGGGATTGGGAAGAGACCCAGTACTTC
CDR3: CAISERDWEETQYF

size: NA
D: NA
V: TRBV28
J: TRBJ1-2
DNA: TGTGCCAGCAGTTCCCCTCGGGTCTATGGCTACACCTTC
CDR3: CASSSPRVYGYTF

size: NA
D: NA
V: TRBV12-3/TRBV12-4
J: TRBJ2-7
DNA: TGTGCCAGCAGTAGTCGGGACCTGCCCTACGAGCAGTACTTC
CDR3: CASSSRDLPYEQYF

size: NA
D: NA
V: TRBV15
J: TRBJ2-3
DNA: TGTGCCATTCGCAGTGACAGGCTGGGGGCAGATACGCAGTATTTT
CDR3: CAIRSDRLGADTQYF

size: NA
D: NA
V: TRBV28
J: TRBJ2-2
DNA: TGTGCCAGCAGTTCTGGGCCTCTTAGGGGGGCCGGGGAGCTGTTTTTT
CDR3: CASSSGPLRGAGELFF

size: NA
D: TRBD2
V: TRBV29-1
J: TRBJ2-7
DNA: TGCAGCGTTGAAAAGCTAGCGGGGAACTACGAGCAGTACTTC
CDR3: CSVEKLAGNYEQYF

size: NA
D: NA
V: TRBV29-1
J: TRBJ2-2
DNA: TGCAGCGTGGCCTCGGGGGCCGCGAACACCGGGGAGCTGTTTTTT
CDR3: CSVASGAANTGELFF